Detailed here is one T cell receptor (beta chain). These data are taken from a study of blood T cell repertoires in COVID-19. Germline CDR1 and CDR2: SGHTA and FQGNSA. The trim removed 8 bases at V and 2 bases at J, leaving 9 bases unmatched. This CDR3 spans 15 amino acids. The data were produced by immunoSEQ multiplex PCR, yet TCRdb's version contains in-frame clones alone and is incomplete. The table has 95,000 to 130,000 clones, approximately 82% seen once. The sequenced sample was peripheral blood. This sequence joins TRBV7-2 and TRBJ2-3; TRBD2 matches 8 bases. The source is a man aged 25 to 45 with acute or convalescent COVID-19. The CDR3 DNA is TGTGCCAGCCGATCTTCTAGCGGGTTCACAGATACGCAGTATTTT. Protein sequence: CASRSSSGFTDTQYF.